This T cell receptor (beta chain) comes out of a study of human T cells and chemical hapten exposure. As for the study in general: Skin on the upper inner arm, around 2 cm by around 2 cm in size, was sensitized with 2% DPC. Mostly female, the patients presented with alopecia areata, totalis or universalis. Broader study findings: In comparison with controls, expanded TCRs gave rise to a significantly larger number of large CDR3 similarity clusters. Higher patch test scores went with higher counts of PT1 expanded TCRs.

CDR3 length equals 13 residues. CDR1 is SGHRS, CDR2 YFSETQ, per germline. Trimming at V came to 3 bases and at J to 6 bases, leaving 5 bases not matched to a gene. Specified time point: patch test 1, 2 weeks after DPC sensitization. Treatment meaning: therapeutic diphenylcyclopropenone sensitization with weekly scalp DPC. MiXCR, run by TCRdb on the RACE reads, gives a single entry per CDR3 protein. The sample lists around 120,000 distinct CDR3 sequences, approximately 15% occurring once. This clonotype was counted between two and nine times. The antigen is undetermined. Here the sequenced sample was whole blood, taken in connection with sensitization to the hapten diphenylcyclopropenone (DPC). This receptor was obtained from a man in his late teens or twenties with alopecia areata. Some clones in this sample may be carry-over from other donors' samples. The chain has TRBV5-1 and TRBJ2-7, with 8 bases matching TRBD1. Written as DNA, the CDR3 is TGCGCCAGCAGCTCGACAGGGGAATTCGAGCAGTACTTC. Translating gives CASSSTGEFEQYF.